The 21 T cell receptor beta chains below all came from one sample that was sequenced in a study of vaccination and CD4 T cells after COVID-19 (dated by TCRdb to about 2022). The antigens for these receptors are not known. Receptors were amplified or captured by PCR. Sequencing was performed on an Illumina iSeq 100. TCR sequencing of DNA from cultured CD4+ T cells used the Oncomine TCR Beta short-read assay at the Johns Hopkins FTIC core. TCRdb redid the processing of the public reads, applying fastp at Q25 and MiXCR, and retained in-frame beta chains. Records with the same CDR3 protein are collapsed into one entry carrying the most frequent genes and DNA. The sample records 15,000 or so distinct CDR3 sequences, under 75% of which are singletons. The top ten clones comprise roughly 15% of the sample. The sample's treatment or condition label, decoded: roughly 11-day PBMC culture with coronavirus spike peptide pools or control peptides (ViraFEST assay).

Specimen: CD4+ T cells from blood, cultured in vitro. The receptors originated from a human donor who had recovered from COVID-19.

The V gene is TRBV20-1, the J gene TRBJ1-5; tentatively, D is TRBD1 (5 bases). From germline, CDR1 is DFQATT and CDR2 SNEGSKA (reference sequence). V was pared by 5 bases and J by 7 bases, with 21 bases between. This CDR3 is built from 15 residues. CDR3 amino acids: CSARRIQVSRQPQHF. The CDR3 DNA follows: TGCAGTGCTCGGAGGATACAGGTGTCGAGGCAGCCCCAGCATTTT.

In this sample, this clonotype turned up a few times. V is TRBV6-5 and J is TRBJ1-6, with unresolved D. The CDR3 contains 18 residues. The V gene lost 2 bases and the J gene lost 0 bases, with 14 bases spanning the gap. Germline CDR1 MNHEY, CDR2 SVGAGI. The CDR3 here is CASSYRARPSSYNSPLHF. CDR3 DNA sequence: TGTGCCAGCAGTTACAGGGCCAGACCGAGCTCCTATAATTCACCCCTCCACTTT.

V usage is TRBV18 and J usage is TRBJ1-1; D uncertain. The CDR3 is made up of 12 amino acids. Trimming removed 4 bases at V and 1 base at J, with 4 bases between. Germline V CDR1 and CDR2: KGHSH, LQKENI. The CDR3 DNA is TGTGCCAGCTCACAAGCGAACACTGAAGCTTTCTTT. It translates to CASSQANTEAFF. Complete variable domain (other parts from reference TRBV18 and TRBJ1-1): NAGVMQNPRHLVRRRGQEARLRCSPMKGHSHVYWYRQLPEEGLKFMVYLQKENIIDESGMPKERFSAEFPKEGPSILRIQQVVRGDSAAYFCASSQANTEAFFGQGTRLTVV.

CDR3 amino acids: CASRGSVNEKLFF. The CDR3 region has the DNA TGTGCCAGCAGAGGGAGTGTCAATGAAAAACTGTTTTTT. V usage is TRBV6-1 and J usage is TRBJ1-4; D remains ambiguous. V was shortened by 6 bases and J by 5 bases, with 10 bases between the two germline ends. CDR1 MNHNS and CDR2 SASEGT come from the germline V gene. This CDR3 spans 13 amino acids.

The chain employs TRBV24-1 and TRBJ1-1; TRBD1 agrees at 10 bases. Germline CDR1 is KGHDR and CDR2 is SFDVKD. After removal of 4 bases from V and 1 base from J, the junction contained 8 bases not matched to a gene. The CDR3 length is 17 residues. CDR3: CATSDAPGQGSNTEAFF. In nucleotides, the CDR3 is TGTGCCACCAGTGACGCACCGGGACAGGGGTCGAACACTGAAGCTTTCTTT.

This clonotype occurred a few times. The rearrangement joins TRBV12-3 or TRBV12-4 to TRBJ1-5; D may be TRBD1 (5 bases). The CDR3 sequence is 16 residues long. The ends were cut back, 5 bases at V and 3 bases at J, with 17 bases in the middle. Here the CDR3 reads CASSPHRGGVNQPQHF. The CDR3 region has the DNA TGTGCCAGCAGTCCCCACCGTGGAGGGGTCAATCAGCCCCAGCATTTT.

The chain joins TRBV5-1 to TRBJ1-2, with D maybe TRBD1 (6 bases). Trimming cost V 4 bases and J 8 bases, with 15 bases left between them. Germline loops: CDR1 SGHRS, CDR2 YFSETQ. CDR3 length: 13 residues. Here the CDR3 DNA reads TGCGCCAGCAGCCTAACGACAGGTCGGGGCTACACCTTC. Its protein is CASSLTTGRGYTF.

This rearrangement joins TRBV7-6 to TRBJ2-1, with TRBD2 identical over 7 bases. The CDR3 runs 15 residues. From germline, CDR1 is SGHVS and CDR2 FNYEAQ. J gave up 7 bases and V 0 bases, and 6 bases lay outside the gene matches. The CDR3 reads CASSLAGGRANEQFF. In DNA, the CDR3 is TGTGCCAGCAGCTTAGCGGGAGGGAGGGCAAATGAGCAGTTCTTC.

This clonotype was found a few times. This chain joins TRBV6-2 or TRBV6-3 and TRBJ2-1; TRBD1 might be the D (5 bases). In germline, CDR1 is MNHEY, CDR2 SVGEGT. This CDR3 has 17 amino acids. V lost 2 bases and J 4 bases, leaving 18 bases between the germline ends. The CDR3 DNA is TGTGCCAGCAGTTACCCAACCGACAGCTCCGCGTACAATGAGCAGTTCTTC. It is translated as CASSYPTDSSAYNEQFF.

This chain connects TRBV19 to TRBJ1-1; 7 bases match TRBD1. The CDR3 contains 13 residues. V lost 8 bases, J lost 7 bases, and 10 bases stayed unmatched. From germline, CDR1 is LNHDA and CDR2 SQIVND (reference sequence). CDR3: CASDLTGRGEAFF. CDR3 in DNA: TGTGCCAGTGACCTGACAGGGAGGGGTGAAGCTTTCTTT.

The gene calls are TRBV6-2 or TRBV6-3 and TRBJ1-5, with D tentatively TRBD1 (5 bases). The germline gives CDR1 MNHEY, CDR2 SVGEGT. The CDR3 extends over 13 amino acids. The V and J ends lost 6 bases and 3 bases respectively, with 9 bases between them. CDR3 residues: CASSTGYNQPQHF. The DNA of the CDR3 is TGTGCCAGCAGCACAGGCTACAATCAGCCCCAGCATTTT.

This clonotype was picked up one time. The V call is TRBV12-3 or TRBV12-4, the J call TRBJ1-1; 7 bases map to TRBD1. This CDR3 has 16 amino acids. Germline trimming cut 5 bases from V and 1 base from J; bases unmatched to any gene: 10. The CDR3 loop reads CASSIRQGMANTEAFF. Here the CDR3 DNA reads TGTGCCAGCAGTATCAGACAGGGTATGGCGAACACTGAAGCTTTCTTT.

The rearrangement links TRBV7-2 to TRBJ1-2, with 10 bases matching TRBD1. Germline lookup yields CDR1 SGHTA and CDR2 FQGNSA. Losses at the gene ends were 3 bases for V and 1 base for J; bases not matched to a gene: 14. The length of the CDR3 is 19 residues. This CDR3 is CASSFPQWGQGHRNYGYTF. The CDR3 coding sequence is TGTGCCAGCAGCTTCCCCCAGTGGGGACAGGGGCATCGTAACTATGGCTACACCTTC. Using reference TRBV7-2 and TRBJ1-2 for the parts outside the CDR3, the full variable domain is GAGVSQSPSNKVTEKGKDVELRCDPISGHTALYWYRQSLGQGLEFLIYFQGNSAPDKSGLPSDRFSAERTGGSVSTLTIQRTQQEDSAVYLCASSFPQWGQGHRNYGYTFGSGTRLTVV.

This chain connects TRBV19 to TRBJ2-3; the D gene could be TRBD1 or TRBD2 (6 bases each). CDR1 is LNHDA and CDR2 is SQIVND in the germline V gene (reference sequence). CDR3 length equals 17 residues. Trimming pared 1 base from V and 2 bases from J, leaving 16 bases between. In DNA, the CDR3 is TGTGCCAGTAGTATAGTGAGGGGGGAACCACACACAGATACGCAGTATTTT. The encoded protein is CASSIVRGEPHTDTQYF.

The CDR3 DNA follows: TGTGCCAGCAGTTCATTGGGACTAGCCTACAATGAGCAGTTCTTC. Translation gives CASSSLGLAYNEQFF. The rearrangement links TRBV21-1 to TRBJ2-1; the table gives TRBD2 as D, unverified against the DNA. TRBV21-1 is described as a pseudogene. The CDR3 covers 15 residues.

By share, this clonotype ranks as large. The gene calls are TRBV7-2 and TRBJ2-3; D remains ambiguous. CDR1 is SGHTA and CDR2 is FQGNSA in the germline V gene. V was shortened by 1 base and J by 0 bases, with 8 bases between the two germline ends. CDR3 length: 15 residues. The CDR3 DNA reads as TGTGCCAGCAGCTTAGAGTACCTAAGCACAGATACGCAGTATTTT. It codes for CASSLEYLSTDTQYF.

The chain couples TRBV29-1 to TRBJ1-2; 10 positions agree with TRBD1. Germline-derived CDR1 and CDR2 are SQVTM and ANQGSEA. The CDR3 has 12 amino acids. Losses at the gene ends were 8 bases for V and 4 bases for J; bases not matched to a gene: 4. DNA of the CDR3: TGCAGCTTCGGGGACAGGGGCTATGGCTACACCTTC. The encoded protein is CSFGDRGYGYTF.

The rearrangement uses TRBV5-6 and TRBJ2-5, with D possibly being TRBD2 (5 bases). This CDR3 contains 15 residues. The V end was cut by 3 bases, the J end by 5 bases, with 17 bases between. Germline values: CDR1 SGHDT, CDR2 YYEEEE. The DNA for the CDR3 is TGTGCCAGCAGCTGGCAACAGCAGCCGGGGGAGACCCAGTACTTC. Translated, it gives CASSWQQQPGETQYF.

The chain carries TRBV4-2 and TRBJ1-2; D gene uncertain. Germline V gene sequence: CDR1 LGHNA, CDR2 YNFKEQ. Trimming cost V 1 base and J 0 bases, with 9 bases left between them. The CDR3 length is 15 residues. The CDR3 loop is CASSQVADTNYGYTF. For the CDR3, the DNA is TGTGCCAGCAGCCAAGTAGCGGATACTAACTATGGCTACACCTTC.

This clonotype was counted a few times. CDR3 coding DNA: TGTGCCAGCAGCCCCAGGGTGGGGAGCTCAGGCACTGAAGCTTTCTTT. This encodes CASSPRVGSSGTEAFF. The gene calls are TRBV7-6 and TRBJ1-1; maybe TRBD1 (5 bases). Germline V lookup: CDR1 SGHVS, CDR2 FNYEAQ. The CDR3 extends over 16 amino acids. The ends were cut back, 5 bases at V and 4 bases at J, with 20 bases in the middle.

This chain connects TRBV20-1 to TRBJ1-2; D call uncertain. The CDR3 covers 11 residues. The ends were cut back, 5 bases at V and 5 bases at J, with 9 bases in the middle. Germline V gene data show CDR1 as DFQATT and CDR2 as SNEGSKA (reference sequence). CDR3 region: CSAPPDYGYTF. In nucleotides, the CDR3 is TGCAGTGCTCCGCCAGATTATGGCTACACCTTC.